The rows below give T cell receptor beta chains drawn from one sample of a study of blood T cell repertoires in COVID-19. The data were produced by immunoSEQ multiplex PCR, yet TCRdb's version contains in-frame clones alone and is incomplete. Among about 240,000 clones listed, 87% were seen once. The sample was peripheral blood. The receptors stem from a man between 60 and 75 years old who had recovered from COVID-19. Each CDR3 is given with its conserved first and last residue. A D gene is named only where the DNA matches it firmly. Rows may omit the clone size; those that give it use once, few, many or a size class.

v_call,j_call,clone_size,d_call,cdr3_nt,cdr3_aa
TRBV6-5,TRBJ1-2,.,.,TGTGCCAGCAGTTACACGGCAGGGTATGGCTACACCTTC,CASSYTAGYGYTF
TRBV7-9,TRBJ2-1,once,.,TGTGCCAGCAGCTTACGGTTCGGGGAGCACAATGAGCAGTTCTTC,CASSLRFGEHNEQFF
TRBV12-5,TRBJ1-1,.,.,TGTGCTAGTGGTTCACCCGTCGGTAGGGGAAGCACTGAAGCTTTCTTT,CASGSPVGRGSTEAFF
TRBV29-1,TRBJ1-1,.,TRBD1,TGCAGCGCGAGTGACACAGGGGGAACTGAAGCTTTCTTT,CSASDTGGTEAFF
TRBV3-1/TRBV3-2,TRBJ1-4,once,.,TGTGCCAGCAGCTCCAGCCGGGAACTGTTTTTT,CASSSSRELFF
TRBV2,TRBJ1-1,once,TRBD1,TGTGCCAGCAGAGCGACAGGGGGCTTCACTGAAGCTTTCTTT,CASRATGGFTEAFF
TRBV28,TRBJ1-4,.,.,TGTGCCAGCAGTCCCCCGGGACTCTTAGAAAAACTGTTTTTT,CASSPPGLLEKLFF
TRBV7-9,TRBJ2-7,.,TRBD1,TGTGCCAGCAGCACCGACAGGGCCAGCGACGAGCAGTACTTC,CASSTDRASDEQYF
TRBV25-1,TRBJ1-1,.,.,TGTGCCACTAAAATTACAGGGAGTCGCACTGAAGCTTTCTTT,CATKITGSRTEAFF
TRBV3-1/TRBV3-2,TRBJ2-1,.,TRBD1,TGTGCCAGCAGCCGGGGACAGGTCCACAATGAGCAGTTCTTC,CASSRGQVHNEQFF
TRBV5-1,TRBJ2-7,.,.,TGCGCCAGCAGCTTGACCCTTACACGGCAGGGAAGCTACGAGCAGTACTTC,CASSLTLTRQGSYEQYF
TRBV5-1,TRBJ2-1,.,.,TGCGCCAGCAGCTTGGGTCAGAAGAACAATGAGCAGTTCTTC,CASSLGQKNNEQFF